This T cell receptor (beta chain) was recovered during a study of blood T cell repertoires in COVID-19. Donors were grouped by their self-reported clinical history. In the original workflow: For nucleated cells, counts were estimated from reference gene primer amplification. TCRdb keeps only in-frame clones here, not all; method: immunoSEQ multiplex PCR. V and J calls and clone size are copied from that table; D and trimming were computed from the DNA. The table has just over 300,000 clones, 80% to 90% seen once. J lost 4 bases, V lost 2 bases, and 6 bases had no gene match. The CDR3 sequence is 15 residues long. Germline loops: CDR1 MRHNA, CDR2 SNTAGT.

This receptor was identified in a young man who had recovered from COVID-19. The sequenced material came from PBMCs or T cells enriched from blood (not recorded which). This chain joins TRBV6-4 and TRBJ1-1; TRBD1 aligns across 8 bases. CDR3 sequence (DNA): TGTGCCAGCAGTGACCAGGGGGCGGGAAGCACTGAAGCTTTCTTT. Amino acids: CASSDQGAGSTEAFF.